The clone carrying this T cell receptor beta chain was observed a few times. The antigen is undetermined. Germline and junction disagree at one end, which may indicate a read error. The data were obtained in a study of blood T cells in healthy people across ages. Study as a whole: Capture by template switching was about one barcoded beta molecule per two T cells. The study, taken as a whole, reports: When set beside aged donors, long-lived donors presented more naive CD4+ cells and higher diversity.

This CDR3 is 14 amino acids long. Germline V gene lookup returns CDR1 DFQATT and CDR2 SNEGSKA (reference sequence). A second PCR, run for roughly 7 to 12 cycles, used a sample-barcoded 5' primer plus a J-beta primer mix. Via MiXCR, TCRdb re-called the 5' RACE reads, giving one row per CDR3 protein. The data hold roughly 1,300,000 distinct CDR3 sequences, with roughly 60% observed a single time. This TCR was recovered from a man in his late teens or twenties in good health. Sample: blood. V gene TRBV20-1 combines with J gene TRBJ2-7; the match to TRBD2 covers 7 bases. Written as DNA, the CDR3 is TGCAGTGCTAATTTAGCGGGTCCCACTTACGGGCAGTACTTC. It translates to CSANLAGPTYGQYF.